The rows below give T cell receptor beta chains drawn from one sample of a study of T cell changes during pregnancy in multiple sclerosis. Profiled with immunoSEQ multiplex PCR; TCRdb holds only in-frame clones, not every one. The sample consists of tens of thousands of clones, about nine tenths of them appearing once. This specimen consisted of CD8+ T cells from peripheral blood mononuclear cells, obtained before pregnancy. Receptors originate from a female donor with multiple sclerosis, enrolled in a pregnancy study. The CDR3 runs from the conserved cysteine through the conserved F or W. The D gene is left open where the match is weak. Clone size is not always given. Where it is, it says once, few, many or a class for expanded clones.

v_gene,abundance,d_gene,j_gene,CDR3aa,CDR3nt
TRBV11-3,once,TRBD2,TRBJ2-2,CASSLRASGTGELFF,TGTGCCAGCAGCCTCCGGGCTAGCGGGACCGGGGAGCTGTTTTTT
TRBV7-9,NA,TRBD1,TRBJ2-7,CASSPRAGQGPYEQYF,TGTGCCAGCAGCCCCCGTGCGGGACAGGGGCCCTACGAGCAGTACTTC
TRBV7-2,NA,TRBD2,TRBJ2-7,CASSYSGGGSYEQYF,TGTGCCAGCAGCTATAGCGGGGGCGGTTCCTACGAGCAGTACTTC
TRBV13,NA,NA,TRBJ1-1,CASSLKGGYTEAFF,TGTGCCAGCAGCTTAAAGGGGGGGTATACTGAAGCTTTCTTT
TRBV6-5,NA,NA,TRBJ1-2,CASSYSLADYGYTF,TGTGCCAGCAGTTACTCGTTGGCGGACTATGGCTACACCTTC
TRBV19,NA,NA,TRBJ1-3,CASNLGGVGNTIYF,TGTGCCAGCAACCTGGGCGGGGTCGGAAACACCATATATTTT
TRBV5-1,NA,NA,TRBJ1-4,CASSVPREGSNEKLFF,TGCGCCAGCAGCGTACCACGAGAAGGGAGCAATGAAAAACTGTTTTTT
TRBV9,NA,TRBD1,TRBJ1-1,CASSVTGVTEAFF,TGTGCCAGCAGCGTCACAGGGGTCACTGAAGCTTTCTTT
TRBV19,once,TRBD2,TRBJ2-1,CASSISLAGYNEQFF,TGTGCCAGTAGTATAAGTCTAGCGGGGTACAATGAGCAGTTCTTC
TRBV4-1,NA,TRBD1,TRBJ2-7,CASSQDRTGESYEQYF,TGCGCCAGCAGTCAAGATCGGACAGGGGAGTCCTACGAGCAGTACTTC
TRBV6-4,NA,NA,TRBJ2-2,CASSDSETGELFF,TGTGCCAGCAGTGACTCGGAGACCGGGGAGCTGTTTTTT
TRBV5-1,NA,TRBD2,TRBJ2-3,CASSLPASGGSTDTQYF,TGCGCCAGCAGCCTTCCTGCTAGCGGGGGCAGCACAGATACGCAGTATTTT
TRBV19,NA,NA,TRBJ2-2,CASSIGASDWNTGELFF,TGTGCCAGTAGTATTGGAGCGTCAGATTGGAACACCGGGGAGCTGTTTTTT
TRBV7-3,NA,NA,TRBJ1-1,CASSPTGILSAEAFF,TGTGCCAGCAGCCCCACCGGGATTCTTAGTGCTGAAGCTTTCTTT
TRBV9,NA,TRBD1,TRBJ2-1,CASSAPGQGDEQFF,TGTGCCAGCAGCGCCCCGGGACAGGGTGATGAGCAGTTCTTC